The 22 T cell receptor beta chains below come from one sample, sequenced in a study of blood T cell repertoires in COVID-19. Produced via immunoSEQ multiplex PCR; TCRdb's table is partial and in-frame only. The repertoire holds a few hundred thousand clones, with roughly 88% as singletons. The sequenced material came from peripheral blood. The receptors originated from a woman younger than 45 with acute or convalescent COVID-19.

This chain connects TRBV19 to TRBJ2-2; D is unresolved. The CDR3 runs to 15 residues. Per the germline V gene, CDR1 is LNHDA and CDR2 is SQIVND (reference sequence). Trimming shortened V by 3 bases and J by 4 bases, and 12 bases separated the two germline ends. The CDR3 spells CASSILAEPTGELFF. DNA of the CDR3: TGTGCCAGTAGTATTCTGGCTGAACCCACCGGGGAGCTGTTTTTT.

This clone was detected once. The rearrangement uses TRBV5-1 and TRBJ2-5; 8 nucleotides match TRBD2. J gave up 5 bases and V 1 base, and 7 bases lay outside the gene matches. The CDR3 is 15 residues long. The germline CDR1 and CDR2 sequences are SGHRS and YFSETQ. The CDR3 bases are TGCGCCAGCAGCTTGTCTTCCAGCGGGAGTGAGACCCAGTACTTC. It yields the protein CASSLSSSGSETQYF.

The chain couples TRBV7-6 to TRBJ1-1; D is perhaps TRBD1 (5 bases). Trimming removed 1 base at V and 0 bases at J, with 9 bases between. CDR1 and CDR2 (germline): SGHVS, FNYEAQ. This CDR3 has 15 amino acids. The CDR3 region is CASSLGTPLNTEAFF. The CDR3 bases are TGTGCCAGCAGCTTAGGGACACCTTTGAACACTGAAGCTTTCTTT.

This clone was seen a handful of times. The chain has TRBV9 and TRBJ1-5; no clear D gene. The CDR3 consists of 14 residues. Germline V gene data show CDR1 as SGDLS and CDR2 as YYNGEE. V lost 0 bases and J 3 bases, leaving 7 bases between the germline ends. The DNA for the CDR3 is TGTGCCAGCAGCGTAGACGGGATCAATCAGCCCCAGCATTTT. Protein product: CASSVDGINQPQHF.

V is TRBV24-1 and J is TRBJ1-2; weak D call: TRBD1 (6 bases). V was clipped by 3 bases and J by 5 bases, with 15 bases between them. There are 15 residues in the CDR3. Germline assignment: CDR1 KGHDR and CDR2 SFDVKD. The CDR3 is CATSDPLAGVYGYTF. DNA for the CDR3: TGTGCCACCAGTGATCCCTTGGCAGGGGTGTATGGCTACACCTTC.

V usage is TRBV5-4 and J usage is TRBJ2-3, with D perhaps matching TRBD1 (6 bases). Germline V gene lookup returns CDR1 SGHNT and CDR2 YYREEE (reference sequence). This CDR3 is 15 amino acids long. V lost 5 bases and J 3 bases, leaving 16 bases between the germline ends. The CDR3 DNA is TGTGCCAGCAGACAGGGCTCGTGGAGTACAGATACGCAGTATTTT. Protein: CASRQGSWSTDTQYF.

The rearrangement uses TRBV5-1 and TRBJ2-7, with TRBD1 matching over 9 bases. With V trimmed by 2 bases and J by 0 bases, 6 bases remained unmatched. The CDR3 is made up of 16 amino acids. Germline V CDR1 and CDR2: SGHRS, YFSETQ. DNA of the CDR3: TGCGCCAGCAGCTTAAGGACAGGGGATTACTCCTACGAGCAGTACTTC. As protein: CASSLRTGDYSYEQYF.

The chain carries TRBV27 and TRBJ2-5; 7 bases match TRBD1. CDR3 length equals 14 residues. Germline loops: CDR1 MNHEY, CDR2 SMNVEV (reference sequence). V gave up 0 bases and J gave up 5 bases; unmatched junction bases: 3. CDR3 residues: CASSLSRGSETQYF. The CDR3 DNA follows: TGTGCCAGCAGTTTATCCAGGGGGAGTGAGACCCAGTACTTC.

The gene calls are TRBV30 and TRBJ2-7; D perhaps matches TRBD2 (6 bases). Germline values: CDR1 GTSNPN, CDR2 SVGIG (reference sequence). V shed 2 bases and J shed 3 bases, with 11 bases lying between them. The CDR3 extends over 13 amino acids. In nucleotides, the CDR3 is TGTGCCTGGAGTCGCGGGGACCTCTACGAGCAGTACTTC. Translating gives CAWSRGDLYEQYF.

The chain couples TRBV4-2 to TRBJ1-4; 7 bases line up with TRBD1. J was trimmed by 5 bases and V by 4 bases; bases with no gene match: 1. CDR3 length: 13 residues. Germline CDR1 is LGHNA and CDR2 is YNFKEQ. The CDR3 loop reads CASSRQGNEKLFF. As DNA, the CDR3 is TGTGCCAGCAGCCGACAGGGAAATGAAAAACTGTTTTTT.

This clone was observed a few times. The J gene is TRBJ1-2, the V gene TRBV6-1; no definite D call. This CDR3 has 12 amino acids. Germline CDR1 reads MNHNS; CDR2 reads SASEGT. V lost 2 bases to trimming and J lost 5 bases, with 6 bases between them. The CDR3 sequence is CASSENSYGYTF. The CDR3 DNA is TGTGCCAGCAGTGAAAACTCTTATGGCTACACCTTC.

The V call is TRBV2, the J call TRBJ2-7; a possible D gene is TRBD1 (5 bases). With 10 bases removed from V and 0 bases from J, the gap between germline ends came to 19 bases. CDR1 SNHLY and CDR2 FYNNEI come from the germline V gene. The CDR3 sequence is 15 residues long. The CDR3 region has the DNA TGTGCCACCATTAGGGGTCCGGGTAGCTCCTACGAGCAGTACTTC. Amino acid sequence: CATIRGPGSSYEQYF.

This CDR3 is CASSIIQETQYF. The CDR3 DNA sequence: TGTGCCAGCAGTATTATACAAGAGACCCAGTACTTC. J is TRBJ2-5 and V is TRBV12-3 or TRBV12-4; D is unresolved. The V gene lost 5 bases and the J gene lost 2 bases, with 6 bases spanning the gap. The CDR3 loop spans 12 amino acids.

The chain uses TRBV12-3 or TRBV12-4 and TRBJ2-5, with D maybe TRBD2 (6 bases). The CDR3 spans 13 residues. V was pared by 2 bases and J by 5 bases, with 9 bases between. This CDR3 reads CASSLPGRETQYF. The CDR3 DNA reads TGTGCCAGCAGTTTACCGGGGAGGGAGACCCAGTACTTC.

This clone was counted a single time. The chain has TRBV20-1 and TRBJ2-5; D remains unclear. The germline V and J ends were trimmed by 6 bases and 3 bases, with 8 bases remaining between them. Germline V gene lookup returns CDR1 DFQATT and CDR2 SNEGSKA (reference sequence). The CDR3 consists of 11 residues. The CDR3 sequence is CSATPKETQYF. The DNA for the CDR3 is TGCAGTGCCACACCGAAAGAGACCCAGTACTTC.

This sequence joins TRBV10-1 and TRBJ2-7; 10 nucleotides line up with TRBD2. The CDR3 covers 14 residues. V gave up 6 bases and J gave up 1 base; unmatched junction bases: 3. The germline V gene encodes CDR1 WNHNN and CDR2 SYGVQD (reference sequence). The CDR3 DNA reads as TGCGCCAGCAGACCAGCGGGAGGGTCCTACGAGCAGTACTTC. This gives the protein CASRPAGGSYEQYF.

The rearrangement links TRBV2 to TRBJ2-7, with 8 bases matching TRBD1. Germline V gene sequence: CDR1 SNHLY, CDR2 FYNNEI. This CDR3 comprises 13 residues. V dropped 7 bases and J dropped 1; count of bases not matched to a gene: 3. CDR3 sequence (DNA): TGTGCCAGCACGACAGGGGCGTCCTACGAGCAGTACTTC. It specifies CASTTGASYEQYF.

The table lists this clone with a few counts. The chain couples TRBV5-4 to TRBJ2-2; 10 bases map to TRBD2. The CDR3 runs 16 residues. With V trimmed by 5 bases and J by 4 bases, 8 bases remained unmatched. Germline V gives CDR1 SGHNT, CDR2 YYREEE (reference sequence). The chain's CDR3 is CASSSGLAVTTGELFF. The CDR3 DNA reads TGTGCCAGCAGTTCCGGACTAGCGGTAACCACCGGGGAGCTGTTTTTT.

This sequence joins TRBV9 and TRBJ2-2; 12 positions match TRBD1. The CDR3 spans 15 residues. CDR1 is SGDLS and CDR2 is YYNGEE in the germline V gene. V dropped 4 bases and J dropped 5; count of bases not matched to a gene: 3. CDR3 amino acids: CASSPGQGATGELFF. CDR3 coding DNA: TGTGCCAGCAGCCCGGGACAGGGGGCGACCGGGGAGCTGTTTTTT. Supplemented by reference TRBV9 and TRBJ2-2, the full variable domain reads DSGVTQTPKHLITATGQRVTLRCSPRSGDLSVYWYQQSLDQGLQFLIQYYNGEERAKGNILERFSAQQFPDLHSELNLSSLELGDSALYFCASSPGQGATGELFFGEGSRLTVL.

The chain carries TRBV19 and TRBJ1-1; unclear D gene. Deletions cut 1 base from V and 5 bases from J, with 8 bases between. Germline CDR1 LNHDA, CDR2 SQIVND (reference sequence). CDR3 length equals 13 residues. The CDR3 DNA sequence: TGTGCCAGTAGTATAGCTTCAGGAACTGAAGCTTTCTTT. It specifies CASSIASGTEAFF. Drawing the rest from reference TRBV19 and TRBJ1-1, the complete variable domain is DGGITQSPKYLFRKEGQNVTLSCEQNLNHDAMYWYRQDPGQGLRLIYYSQIVNDFQKGDIAEGYSVSREKKESFPLTVTSAQKNPTAFYLCASSIASGTEAFFGQGTRLTVV.

The J gene is TRBJ1-5, the V gene TRBV11-2, with D unresolved. The length of the CDR3 is 13 residues. Germline CDR1 reads SGHAT; CDR2 reads FQNNGV. V was cut by 0 bases and J by 6 bases, with 6 bases left in between. CDR3 residues: CASSLEPGQPQHF. The CDR3 nucleotides read TGTGCCAGCAGCTTAGAACCGGGTCAGCCCCAGCATTTT.

This clone was counted once. The chain has TRBV19 and TRBJ2-2; D gene ambiguous. In germline, CDR1 is LNHDA, CDR2 SQIVND (reference sequence). The CDR3 loop spans 16 amino acids. V shed 4 bases and J shed 0 bases, with 12 bases lying between them. Written as DNA, the CDR3 is TGTGCCAGTAGTAGATCATGGGCAGCGAACACCGGGGAGCTGTTTTTT. Translating it yields CASSRSWAANTGELFF.